This T cell receptor (beta chain) was documented in a study of T cells in Graves' hyperthyroidism and ophthalmopathy. Study information: At the time of initial diagnosis and before any treatment, peripheral blood was collected.

This clonotype was picked up many times. Its target is not known. General study points: Most expanded thyroid clonotypes above 0.001 recurred in blood. Ophthalmopathy prediction by the model preceded onset by a median approximately six months.

There were TCR beta CDR3 regions amplified from RNA transcripts. Carried out on the TCR CDR3, a first-round RT-PCR used the HTBI primer set. Using its own MiXCR run on the multiplex PCR reads, TCRdb lists one record per CDR3 protein. The sample lists over 350,000 distinct CDR3 sequences; roughly 14% were seen once. Germline V gene sequence: CDR1 GTSNPN, CDR2 SVGIG (reference sequence). Losses at the gene ends were 4 bases for V and 5 bases for J; bases not matched to a gene: 7. This CDR3 spans 13 amino acids. Sequenced: blood. The gene calls are TRBV30 and TRBJ2-5; 7 bases fit TRBD2. The sequence was collected from a man aged 18 to 29 with Graves' ophthalmopathy. The chain's CDR3 is CAWNLAVRETQYF. CDR3 DNA: TGTGCCTGGAATCTAGCGGTCAGGGAGACCCAGTACTTC.